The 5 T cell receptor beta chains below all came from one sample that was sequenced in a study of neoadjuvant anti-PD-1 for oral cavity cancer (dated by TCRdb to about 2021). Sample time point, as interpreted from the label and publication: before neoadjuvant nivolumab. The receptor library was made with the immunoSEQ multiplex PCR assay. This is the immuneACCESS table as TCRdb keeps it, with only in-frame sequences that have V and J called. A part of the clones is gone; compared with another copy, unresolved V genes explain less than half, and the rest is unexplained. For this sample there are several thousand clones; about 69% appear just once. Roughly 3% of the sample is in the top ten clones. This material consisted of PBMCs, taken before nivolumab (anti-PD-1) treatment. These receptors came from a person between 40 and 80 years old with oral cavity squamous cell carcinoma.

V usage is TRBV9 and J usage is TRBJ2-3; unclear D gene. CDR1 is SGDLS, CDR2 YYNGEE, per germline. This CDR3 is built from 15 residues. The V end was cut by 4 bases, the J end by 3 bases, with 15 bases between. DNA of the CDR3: TGTGCCAGCAGCTCGACGGTAAGCCGTACAGATACGCAGTATTTT. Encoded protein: CASSSTVSRTDTQYF.

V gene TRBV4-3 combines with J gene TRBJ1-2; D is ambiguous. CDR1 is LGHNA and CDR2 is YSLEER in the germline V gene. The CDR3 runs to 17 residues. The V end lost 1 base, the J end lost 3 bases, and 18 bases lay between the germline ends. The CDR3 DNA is TGCGCCAGCAGCCAAGGATTGGCCTCTACTGATGACTATGGCTACACCTTC. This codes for CASSQGLASTDDYGYTF.

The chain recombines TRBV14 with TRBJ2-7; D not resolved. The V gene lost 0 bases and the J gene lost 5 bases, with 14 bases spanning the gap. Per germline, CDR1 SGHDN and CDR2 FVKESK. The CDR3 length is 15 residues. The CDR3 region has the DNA TGTGCCAGCAGCCAAGATAAAGACGGCTTCGACGAGCAGTACTTC. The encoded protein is CASSQDKDGFDEQYF.

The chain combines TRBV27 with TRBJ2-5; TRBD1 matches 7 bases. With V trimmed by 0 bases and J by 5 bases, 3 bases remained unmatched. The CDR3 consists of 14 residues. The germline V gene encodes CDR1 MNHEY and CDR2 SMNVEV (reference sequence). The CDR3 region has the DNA TGTGCCAGCAGTTTATCGACAGGGTGGGAGACCCAGTACTTC. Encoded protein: CASSLSTGWETQYF.

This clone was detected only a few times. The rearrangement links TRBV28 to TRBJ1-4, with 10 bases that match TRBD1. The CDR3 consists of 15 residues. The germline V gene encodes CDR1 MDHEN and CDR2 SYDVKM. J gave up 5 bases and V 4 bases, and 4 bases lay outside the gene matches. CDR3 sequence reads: CASSSWTGGNEKLFF. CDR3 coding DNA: TGTGCCAGCAGTTCCTGGACAGGGGGGAATGAAAAACTGTTTTTT.